These 6 T cell receptor beta chains were sequenced from one sample in a study of blood T cell repertoires in COVID-19. Here immunoSEQ multiplex PCR was the method, and the copy in TCRdb shows in-frame clones only, minus some. The sample lists roughly 120,000 clones, about 82% occurring once. The sample comprised peripheral blood. The receptor source for this set is a human donor in a cohort sampled during active COVID-19.

The chain joins TRBV4-3 to TRBJ1-2; unclear D gene. Germline assignment: CDR1 LGHNA and CDR2 YSLEER. Trimming removed 0 bases at V and 1 base at J, with 12 bases between. CDR3 length: 16 residues. DNA of the CDR3: TGCGCCAGCAGCCAAGATCTAACAGCAAATAACTATGGCTACACCTTC. This gives the protein CASSQDLTANNYGYTF.

The rearrangement uses TRBV18 and TRBJ2-7, with 10 positions matching TRBD2. CDR1 and CDR2 (germline): KGHSH, LQKENI. The CDR3 contains 15 residues. The trim removed 5 bases at V and 3 bases at J, leaving 7 bases unmatched. CDR3 region: CASSATSGTNYEQYF. CDR3 coding DNA: TGTGCCAGCTCAGCTACTAGCGGGACAAACTACGAGCAGTACTTC.

The CDR3 here is CATSREGGEGNTIYF. The CDR3 DNA follows: TGTGCCACCAGCAGAGAAGGGGGCGAGGGAAACACCATATATTTT. V is TRBV15 and J is TRBJ1-3; TRBD1 aligns across 7 bases. V dropped 0 bases and J dropped 4; count of bases not matched to a gene: 3. The CDR3 loop spans 15 amino acids. Germline CDR1 LNHNV, CDR2 YYDKDF (reference sequence).

The chain employs TRBV7-2 and TRBJ2-1; 7 bases match TRBD2. The CDR3 totals 16 residues. The V gene end was trimmed by 4 bases and the J gene end by 2 bases; junction bases not matched to a gene: 8. Germline assignment: CDR1 SGHTA and CDR2 FQGNSA. CDR3: CASSSLGAGAYNEQFF. The CDR3 coding sequence is TGTGCCAGCAGCTCTCTCGGGGCGGGAGCCTACAATGAGCAGTTCTTC.

This chain joins TRBV21-1 and TRBJ1-5. TRBV21-1 is assigned pseudogene status. The CDR3 totals 16 residues. The DNA for the CDR3 is TGTGCCAGCAGCAAAGAGGGCGGGGAGTTAAGACAGCCCCAGCATTTT. Translation gives CASSKEGGELRQPQHF.

CDR3 region: CASSPLLADNEQFF. The CDR3 DNA reads TGTGCCAGCAGCCCCCTACTAGCGGACAATGAGCAGTTCTTC. The V and J genes are TRBV11-2 and TRBJ2-1, with TRBD2 matching 8 bases. CDR1 and CDR2 (germline): SGHAT, FQNNGV. The CDR3 has 14 residues. V trimming: 5 bases; J trimming: 5 bases; junction bases outside the gene matches: 5.